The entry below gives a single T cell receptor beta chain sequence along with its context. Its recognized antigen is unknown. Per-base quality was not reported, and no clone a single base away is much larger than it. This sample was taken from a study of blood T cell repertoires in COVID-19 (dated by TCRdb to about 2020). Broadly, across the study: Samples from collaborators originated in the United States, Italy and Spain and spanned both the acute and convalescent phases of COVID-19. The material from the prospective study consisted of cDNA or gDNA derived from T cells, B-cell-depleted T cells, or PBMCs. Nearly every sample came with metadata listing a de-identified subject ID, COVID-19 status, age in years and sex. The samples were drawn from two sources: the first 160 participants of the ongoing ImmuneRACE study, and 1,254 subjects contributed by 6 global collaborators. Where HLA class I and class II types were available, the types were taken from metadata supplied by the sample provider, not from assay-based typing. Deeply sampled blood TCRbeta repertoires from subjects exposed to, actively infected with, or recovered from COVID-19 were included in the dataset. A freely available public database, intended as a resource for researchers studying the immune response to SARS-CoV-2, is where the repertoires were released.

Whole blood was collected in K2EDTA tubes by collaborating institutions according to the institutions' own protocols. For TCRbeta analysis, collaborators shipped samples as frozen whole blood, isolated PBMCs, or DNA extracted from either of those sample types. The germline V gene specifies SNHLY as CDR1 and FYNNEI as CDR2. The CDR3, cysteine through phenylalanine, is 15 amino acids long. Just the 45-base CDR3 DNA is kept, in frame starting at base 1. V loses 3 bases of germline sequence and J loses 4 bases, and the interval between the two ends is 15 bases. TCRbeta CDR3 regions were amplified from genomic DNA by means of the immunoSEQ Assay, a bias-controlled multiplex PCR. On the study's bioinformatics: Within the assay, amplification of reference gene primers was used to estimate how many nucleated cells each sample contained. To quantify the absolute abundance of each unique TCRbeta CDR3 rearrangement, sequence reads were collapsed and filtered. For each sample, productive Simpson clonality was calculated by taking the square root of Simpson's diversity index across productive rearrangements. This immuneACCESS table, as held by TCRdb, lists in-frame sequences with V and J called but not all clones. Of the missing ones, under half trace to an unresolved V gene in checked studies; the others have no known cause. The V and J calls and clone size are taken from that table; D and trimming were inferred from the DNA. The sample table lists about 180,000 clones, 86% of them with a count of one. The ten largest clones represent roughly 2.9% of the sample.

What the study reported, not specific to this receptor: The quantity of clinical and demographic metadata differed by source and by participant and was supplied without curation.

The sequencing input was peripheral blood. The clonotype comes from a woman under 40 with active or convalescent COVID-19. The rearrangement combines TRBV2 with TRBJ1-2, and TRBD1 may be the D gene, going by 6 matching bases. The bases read TGTGCCAGCAGTGACCGGGACATCACCCTCTATGGCTACACCTTC. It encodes CASSDRDITLYGYTF.